This TCR beta chain was found in a study of shared clonotypes between healthy human individuals. In the sorted-subset replicate PCRs, around 220 ng DNA, tens of thousands of T cell genomes, was used. The data were produced by immunoSEQ multiplex PCR, yet TCRdb's version contains in-frame clones alone and is incomplete. The table lists about 1.5 million clones, 98% of them singletons. There are 14 residues in the CDR3. The V end lost 4 bases, the J end lost 2 bases, and 8 bases lay between the germline ends. CDR1 and CDR2 (germline): SNHLY, FYNNEI. This chain uses TRBV2 with TRBJ2-2; D is ambiguous. Sequencing input: naive CD4+ T cells sorted from blood. Subset here: CD45RA+ positively selected. This receptor was taken from a man aged 25 to 40 in good health. The CDR3 loop reads CASSAYRNTGELFF. The CDR3 DNA is TGTGCCAGCAGTGCCTACAGAAACACCGGGGAGCTGTTTTTT.